Below are 31 T cell receptor beta chains sequenced from a single sample in a study of OX40 agonist ivuxolimab in advanced cancers. TCRdb's table, derived via immunoSEQ multiplex PCR, lists solely in-frame clones and lacks some. The data contain 25,000 to 35,000 clones, 60% to 75% of them seen just once; the ten biggest clones take up over 10%. This material consisted of CD4+ or CD8+ T cells sorted from blood, taken in a trial of the OX40 agonist ivuxolimab. These receptors originate from an adult with an advanced solid tumor such as melanoma, head and neck, liver or kidney cancer.

This chain uses TRBV11-3 with TRBJ2-1; no definite D call. The V end lost 2 bases, the J end lost 0 bases, and 11 bases lay between the germline ends. The CDR3 consists of 16 residues. Per germline, CDR1 SGHNT and CDR2 YENEEA. CDR3 coding DNA: TGTGCCAGCAGCTTAAACTGGAAAAGCTCCTACAATGAGCAGTTCTTC. It encodes CASSLNWKSSYNEQFF.

With respect to this clone: The sample has other DNA sequences that encode this CDR3 too. The chain employs TRBV5-4 and TRBJ1-2, with D unclear. The germline CDR1 and CDR2 sequences are SGHNT and YYREEE (reference sequence). Trimming removed 3 bases at V and 8 bases at J, with 14 bases between. This CDR3 has 13 amino acids. CDR3 sequence: CASSSDRGRGYTF. In nucleotides, the CDR3 is TGTGCCAGCAGCTCCGATCGGGGTCGGGGCTACACCTTC.

The chain employs TRBV2 and TRBJ2-1; 10 bases fit TRBD2. Germline assignment: CDR1 SNHLY and CDR2 FYNNEI. This CDR3 comprises 14 residues. Unmatched junction bases numbered 6, after V lost 6 bases and J lost 7 bases. Written as DNA, the CDR3 is TGTGCCAGCAGAGTAGGGACTAGCGTAAATGAGCAGTTCTTC. Amino acid sequence: CASRVGTSVNEQFF.

This chain links TRBV7-2 with TRBJ2-5; D unresolved. V was clipped by 6 bases and J by 5 bases, with 4 bases between them. Per the germline V gene, CDR1 is SGHTA and CDR2 is FQGNSA. CDR3 length equals 10 residues. The CDR3 loop is CASRAETQYF. In nucleotides, the CDR3 is TGTGCCAGCAGAGCCGAGACCCAGTACTTC. Based on the CDR3 plus reference TRBV7-2 and TRBJ2-5, the full variable domain is GAGVSQSPSNKVTEKGKDVELRCDPISGHTALYWYRQSLGQGLEFLIYFQGNSAPDKSGLPSDRFSAERTGGSVSTLTIQRTQQEDSAVYLCASRAETQYFGPGTRLLVL.

V gene TRBV7-9 combines with J gene TRBJ2-5; no reliable D call. There are 14 residues in the CDR3. Germline V gene data show CDR1 as SEHNR and CDR2 as FQNEAQ (reference sequence). Trimming took off 7 bases at V and 3 bases at J, with 15 bases between the two ends. The CDR3 spells CASTKAGLKETQYF. CDR3 coding DNA: TGTGCCAGCACCAAGGCCGGGTTAAAAGAGACCCAGTACTTC.

The chain has TRBV13 and TRBJ2-1; 8 bases are a match to TRBD1. After removal of 2 bases from V and 5 bases from J, the junction contained 5 bases not matched to a gene. Germline V gene data show CDR1 as PRHDT and CDR2 as FYEKMQ (reference sequence). This CDR3 spans 15 amino acids. The CDR3 DNA reads TGTGCCAGCAGCTTACCGCAGGGGGCGGACAATGAGCAGTTCTTC. It encodes CASSLPQGADNEQFF.

The V and J genes are TRBV7-2 and TRBJ2-3; 10 bases are a match to TRBD2. Germline loops: CDR1 SGHTA, CDR2 FQGNSA. The V gene end was trimmed by 5 bases and the J gene end by 5 bases; junction bases not matched to a gene: 4. The CDR3 extends over 14 amino acids. CDR3 region: CASSELAGLDTQYF. The CDR3, as DNA: TGTGCCAGCAGCGAACTAGCGGGGTTAGATACGCAGTATTTT.

This clone was counted once. The V and J genes are TRBV21-1 and TRBJ1-5. TRBV21-1 is tagged as a pseudogene. The CDR3 covers 14 residues. In DNA form, the CDR3 reads TGTGCCAGCAGCGATTCCAAGAGCAATCAGCCCCAGCATTTT. It specifies CASSDSKSNQPQHF.

The chain is built from TRBV25-1 and TRBJ1-2, with a possible D match to TRBD1 (5 bases). The CDR3 is made up of 11 amino acids. Trimming shortened V by 7 bases and J by 6 bases, and 9 bases separated the two germline ends. Germline V gene data show CDR1 as MGHDK and CDR2 as SYGVNS. The CDR3 is CASMDINGYTF. CDR3 DNA sequence: TGTGCCAGCATGGACATAAATGGCTACACCTTC.

The V call is TRBV21-1, the J call TRBJ2-4; the tabulated D call, TRBD2, remains unverified against the DNA. TRBV21-1 is described as a pseudogene. The CDR3 is 14 residues long. The CDR3 nucleotides are TGTGCCAGCTCAAGGAGGGCCTCCAAAAACATTCAGTACTTC. It specifies CASSRRASKNIQYF.

The V and J genes are TRBV19 and TRBJ1-2; possible D gene TRBD1, 6 bases. CDR3 length: 13 residues. Trimming shortened V by 3 bases and J by 8 bases, and 13 bases separated the two germline ends. Per germline, CDR1 LNHDA and CDR2 SQIVND (reference sequence). CDR3 sequence (DNA): TGTGCCAGTAGTATCAGGGGCCCTTACGGCTACACCTTC. This translates into CASSIRGPYGYTF.

The chain uses TRBV6-5 and TRBJ2-1; 8 nucleotides align to TRBD1. Looked up from germline, CDR1 is MNHEY and CDR2 is SVGAGI. The CDR3 runs 14 residues. Trimming at V came to 6 bases and at J to 5 bases, leaving 6 bases not matched to a gene. CDR3 sequence: CASSPQGGNNEQFF. Written as DNA, the CDR3 is TGTGCCAGCAGCCCACAGGGGGGTAACAATGAGCAGTTCTTC.

This chain uses TRBV10-2 with TRBJ2-5; 7 bases match TRBD1. CDR1 and CDR2 (germline): WSHSY, SAAADI. The CDR3 is made up of 14 amino acids. The ends lost 6 bases at V and 5 bases at J; junction bases unmatched: 9. The CDR3 nucleotides are TGCGCCAGCAGGCAGGGGGTTCTCCGGGAGACCCAGTACTTC. Its protein product is CASRQGVLRETQYF.

The gene calls are TRBV30 and TRBJ1-3; TRBD1 might be the D (5 bases). The V gene's germline CDR1 is GTSNPN and CDR2 SVGIG (reference sequence). CDR3 length: 15 residues. V lost 2 bases and J 9 bases, leaving 20 bases between the germline ends. For the CDR3, the DNA is TGTGCCTGGAGTAGATCAGCCGGGGCTGCCGGCACCATATATTTT. This codes for CAWSRSAGAAGTIYF.

This clone occurred a few times. Other DNA sequences in the same sample also yield this CDR3. The rearrangement uses TRBV9 and TRBJ2-7; maybe TRBD1 (5 bases). Germline lookup yields CDR1 SGDLS and CDR2 YYNGEE. The CDR3 length is 15 residues. V was shortened by 0 bases and J by 0 bases, with 10 bases between the two germline ends. The CDR3 sequence: CASSVDWGSSYEQYF. DNA for the CDR3: TGTGCCAGCAGCGTAGATTGGGGCAGCTCCTACGAGCAGTACTTC. The whole variable domain, filled in from reference TRBV9 and TRBJ2-7, reads DSGVTQTPKHLITATGQRVTLRCSPRSGDLSVYWYQQSLDQGLQFLIQYYNGEERAKGNILERFSAQQFPDLHSELNLSSLELGDSALYFCASSVDWGSSYEQYFGPGTRLTVT.

The V and J genes are TRBV27 and TRBJ1-4; the match to TRBD1 covers 11 bases. Germline lookup yields CDR1 MNHEY and CDR2 SMNVEV (reference sequence). V shed 5 bases, J shed 4 bases, and the junction held 3 bases outside the gene matches. The CDR3 length is 15 residues. The chain's CDR3 is CASSRDRGFNEKLFF. CDR3 DNA sequence: TGTGCCAGCAGTCGGGACAGGGGGTTTAATGAAAAACTGTTTTTT.

The chain combines TRBV7-2 with TRBJ2-7; D not resolved. Germline-derived CDR1 and CDR2 are SGHTA and FQGNSA. V was trimmed by 0 bases and J by 7 bases, leaving 10 bases between them. The CDR3 loop spans 13 amino acids. CDR3 coding DNA: TGTGCCAGCAGCTTAGCGAGGTTTGGGGAGCAGTACGTC. It translates to CASSLARFGEQYV.

The rearrangement uses TRBV5-1 and TRBJ1-6, with TRBD1 as a possible D gene (5 bases). V shed 1 base and J shed 13 bases, with 9 bases lying between them. Germline values: CDR1 SGHRS, CDR2 YFSETQ. The CDR3 contains 12 residues. As DNA, the CDR3 is TGCGCCAGCAGCTTGACCCCAGGGCCCCTCCACTTT. Its protein is CASSLTPGPLHF.

This clone was detected only once. The chain combines TRBV28 with TRBJ1-5; TRBD1 matches at 8 bases. The CDR3 is 16 residues long. J gave up 5 bases and V 5 bases, and 11 bases lay outside the gene matches. The germline V gene encodes CDR1 MDHEN and CDR2 SYDVKM. In nucleotides, the CDR3 is TGTGCCAGCAGTCCAAACGACAGGGGTTTTGATCAGCCCCAGCATTTT. Residues: CASSPNDRGFDQPQHF. Full variable domain (outside the CDR3, taken from reference TRBV28 and TRBJ1-5): DVKVTQSSRYLVKRTGEKVFLECVQDMDHENMFWYRQDPGLGLRLIYFSYDVKMKEKGDIPEGYSVSREKKERFSLILESASTNQTSMYLCASSPNDRGFDQPQHFGDGTRLSIL.

Worth noting for this clone: Other DNA variants within this sample encode the same CDR3. The chain joins TRBV27 to TRBJ1-2; D gene ambiguous. The ends were cut back, 3 bases at V and 1 base at J, with 6 bases in the middle. Germline CDR1 and CDR2: MNHEY and SMNVEV (reference sequence). The CDR3 consists of 13 residues. The CDR3 protein is CASSFNSNYGYTF. The CDR3 DNA sequence: TGTGCCAGCAGTTTCAACAGTAACTATGGCTACACCTTC.

This sequence joins TRBV5-1 and TRBJ2-3; possibly TRBD1 for D (5 bases). Germline V CDR1 and CDR2: SGHRS, YFSETQ. The germline V and J ends were trimmed by 2 bases and 4 bases, with 11 bases remaining between them. The CDR3 length is 14 residues. CDR3 residues: CASSFSRAADTQYF. CDR3 in DNA: TGCGCCAGCAGCTTTTCCAGGGCGGCAGATACGCAGTATTTT.

The V and J genes are TRBV11-2 and TRBJ2-1, with 9 bases that match TRBD2. V trimming: 0 bases; J trimming: 11 bases; junction bases outside the gene matches: 2. Germline lookup yields CDR1 SGHAT and CDR2 FQNNGV. This CDR3 region has 13 residues. CDR3 sequence reads: CASSLETSGKQFF. The CDR3, as DNA: TGTGCCAGCAGCTTAGAGACTAGCGGCAAGCAGTTCTTC. Together with reference TRBV11-2 and TRBJ2-1, the CDR3 gives the full variable domain: EAGVAQSPRYKIIEKRQSVAFWCNPISGHATLYWYQQILGQGPKLLIQFQNNGVVDDSQLPKDRFSAERLKGVDSTLKIQPAKLEDSAVYLCASSLETSGKQFFGPGTRLTVL.

The chain is built from TRBV20-1 and TRBJ1-4; D may be TRBD1 (5 bases). In germline, CDR1 is DFQATT, CDR2 SNEGSKA (reference sequence). The CDR3 has 11 amino acids. V was trimmed by 7 bases and J by 10 bases, leaving 13 bases between them. The CDR3 DNA reads TGCAGTGGCGGAGGGGCGGGAAAACTGTTTTTT. Translation gives CSGGGAGKLFF.

This clone was picked up one time. This chain links TRBV5-6 with TRBJ1-5; 8 bases fit TRBD1. Germline CDR1 SGHDT, CDR2 YYEEEE. The CDR3 has 14 residues. The J segment lost 9 bases and the V segment lost 4 bases, leaving 9 bases of the junction unmatched. The CDR3 bases are TGTGCCAGCAGCCAAACAGGGGGACGTGGGCCCCAGCATTTT. Its translation: CASSQTGGRGPQHF.

This clone was observed a few times. Other nucleotide sequences in the sample specify the same CDR3. The V and J genes are TRBV2 and TRBJ1-1; perhaps TRBD1 as D (5 bases). CDR1 is SNHLY, CDR2 FYNNEI, per germline. The CDR3 loop spans 15 amino acids. Trimming removed 0 bases from V and 3 bases from J, with 11 bases in between. Here the CDR3 DNA reads TGTGCCAGCAGTGAAGCGGGAGACAGTTACACTGAAGCTTTCTTT. This encodes CASSEAGDSYTEAFF.

The DNA of the CDR3 is TGTGCCAGCAGCTTTTCTGGGGACTTGAACACTGAAGCTTTCTTT. Translated: CASSFSGDLNTEAFF. The chain recombines TRBV7-9 with TRBJ1-1; maybe TRBD1 (5 bases). The CDR3 consists of 15 residues. CDR1 and CDR2 from the germline V gene are SEHNR and FQNEAQ (reference sequence). V was shortened by 3 bases and J by 0 bases, with 11 bases between the two germline ends.

CDR3 loop: CASSFSRVYLYGYTF. The CDR3, as DNA: TGTGCCAGCAGTTTTAGCAGGGTCTACTTGTATGGCTACACCTTC. The rearrangement links TRBV28 to TRBJ1-2; TRBD1 might be the D (5 bases). The V end lost 3 bases, the J end lost 5 bases, and 16 bases lay between the germline ends. Germline V gene data show CDR1 as MDHEN and CDR2 as SYDVKM. CDR3 size: 15 residues.

The chain couples TRBV10-3 to TRBJ1-6, with D possibly TRBD1 on 6 matching bases. The CDR3 loop spans 16 amino acids. V lost 0 bases and J lost 6, with 12 bases in between. Per the germline V gene, CDR1 is ENHRY and CDR2 is SYGVKD. As DNA, the CDR3 is TGTGCCATCAGTGAGTCGACTCCAGGGGCTAATTCACCCCTCCACTTT. It specifies CAISESTPGANSPLHF.

The V call is TRBV5-6, the J call TRBJ2-2, with D possibly TRBD2 on 5 matching bases. CDR1 is SGHDT, CDR2 YYEEEE, per germline. This CDR3 is 16 amino acids long. Trimming took 5 bases from V and 1 from J, leaving 15 bases between them. CDR3 nucleotides: TGTGCCAGCAGTCCGGGAACCCGTATGAACACCGGGGAGCTGTTTTTT. Translated, it gives CASSPGTRMNTGELFF.

The chain couples TRBV10-3 to TRBJ1-6, with D tentatively TRBD1 (5 bases). CDR1 is ENHRY, CDR2 SYGVKD, per germline. The CDR3 consists of 14 residues. V lost 5 bases, J lost 8 bases, and 13 bases lay in between. CDR3 sequence reads: CAISWDRRDSPLHF. CDR3 in DNA: TGTGCCATCAGTTGGGACCGTAGAGATTCACCCCTCCACTTT.

The chain carries TRBV5-1 and TRBJ2-3; 10 nucleotides align to TRBD1. This CDR3 has 15 amino acids. Germline V gene data show CDR1 as SGHRS and CDR2 as YFSETQ. V lost 4 bases and J lost 4; bases outside the gene matches: 6. CDR3 nucleotide sequence: TGCGCCAGCAGCGGCCGGGACAGGGGCGCAGATACGCAGTATTTT. It encodes CASSGRDRGADTQYF.